Listed below are T cell receptor beta chains from one sample, sequenced in a study of cytomegalovirus exposure and HLA in healthy donors. Sequencing used immunoSEQ multiplex PCR; TCRdb keeps in-frame clones, though not all of them. The sample holds approximately 150,000 clones. The sequencing sample was made of PBMCs. All receptors derive from a woman between 50 and 59 years old in good health and CMV-seronegative. Each CDR3 is given with its conserved first and last residue. A D gene is named only where the DNA matches it firmly.

J gene	V gene	D gene	CDR3 DNA	CDR3 protein
TRBJ1-6	TRBV18	TRBD1	TGTGCCAGCTCACTTGGACAGGGGATAGGAAGGTCCTATAATTCACCCCTCCACTTT	CASSLGQGIGRSYNSPLHF
TRBJ2-5	TRBV2	TRBD2	TGTGCCAGCAGCGGACTAGCGGGGTTAGAGACCCAGTACTTC	CASSGLAGLETQYF
TRBJ2-4	TRBV18	TRBD1	TGTGCCAGCTCCCCTGGGGGACAGGGAACCAAAAACATTCAGTACTTC	CASSPGGQGTKNIQYF
TRBJ2-6	TRBV9	TRBD2	TGTGCCAGCAGCGTCAGCCTAGCGGGGGCCTCTGGGGCCAACGTCCTGACTTTC	CASSVSLAGASGANVLTF
TRBJ1-2	TRBV27	-	TGTGCCAGCAGTTTACGGGGGGGTAACTATGGCTACACCTTC	CASSLRGGNYGYTF
TRBJ1-2	TRBV6-5	-	TGTGCCAGCAGTTACTCCGGGGTCCCGTATGGCTACACCTTC	CASSYSGVPYGYTF
TRBJ1-4	TRBV11-2	-	TGTGCCAGCAGCTTAGGTGGCGAGACGGGGGAAAAACTGTTTTTT	CASSLGGETGEKLFF
TRBJ1-6	TRBV7-8	-	TGTGCCAGCAGCCCCGCGAGGATATCACCCCTCCACTTT	CASSPARISPLHF
TRBJ2-3	TRBV5-8	TRBD1	TGTGCCAGCAGCCCAGGGACAGTCACTAGCACAGATACGCAGTATTTT	CASSPGTVTSTDTQYF
TRBJ1-1	TRBV13	-	TGTGCCAGTCGGGGGACTGAAGCTTTCTTT	CASRGTEAFF
TRBJ2-2	TRBV7-9	TRBD1	TGTGCCAGCAGCTCCGGACAGGGGGCATCTGCCGGGGAGCTGTTTTTT	CASSSGQGASAGELFF
TRBJ1-1	TRBV15	-	TGTGCCACCAGCAGAGATCGCCAGACTGAAGCTTTCTTT	CATSRDRQTEAFF
TRBJ2-7	TRBV19	TRBD2	TGTGCCAGTAGTATAGATTCTAGCGGGGGAGGCCACGAGCAGTACTTC	CASSIDSSGGGHEQYF
TRBJ1-1	TRBV15	TRBD1	TGTGCCACCACCCCGACGTGGACAGGAGATAACACTGAAGCTTTCTTT	CATTPTWTGDNTEAFF
TRBJ1-2	TRBV15	TRBD1	TGTGCCACGAGACCCGGACAGGGTGACTATGGCTACACCTTC	CATRPGQGDYGYTF
TRBJ1-1	TRBV28	-	TGTGCCAGCAGTCCCCCGGGGGGGCTGAACACTGAAGCTTTCTTT	CASSPPGGLNTEAFF
TRBJ1-2	TRBV6-5	-	TGTGCCAGCAGTCCCCGACAGACCAACCCAAGTGGCTACACCTTC	CASSPRQTNPSGYTF
TRBJ1-6	TRBV7-6	-	TGTGCCAGCAGCCCCCAAACTTCTATTAATTCACCCCTCCACTTT	CASSPQTSINSPLHF
TRBJ2-5	TRBV7-2	TRBD2	TGTGCCAGCAGCAACCAGCGGGGGGAGGGCGTAGAGACCCAGTACTTC	CASSNQRGEGVETQYF
TRBJ1-3	TRBV10-3	TRBD1	TGTGCCATCAGTGAGTGGGGGACAGGGTCCCAGATCCTCTCTGGAAACACCATATATTTT	CAISEWGTGSQILSGNTIYF
TRBJ2-7	TRBV7-9	-	TGTGCCAGCAGCCGACATCCCTACGAGCAGTACTTC	CASSRHPYEQYF
TRBJ2-5	TRBV7-2	TRBD2	TGTGCCAGCAGCTTATGGGCGGGAGGGGGAGAGACCCAGTACTTC	CASSLWAGGGETQYF
TRBJ2-2	TRBV5-1	-	TGCGCCAGCAGCTTGGGTCTAGTCAGCACCGGGGAGCTGTTTTTT	CASSLGLVSTGELFF
TRBJ1-2	TRBV6-5	-	TGTGCCAGCAGAGTCGGACAAGACTATGGCTACACCTTC	CASRVGQDYGYTF
TRBJ2-7	TRBV19	TRBD1	TGTGCCAGTAGTGAACAGGGGGTGGCGGGCGAGCAGTACTTC	CASSEQGVAGEQYF
TRBJ2-7	TRBV6-5	-	TGTGCCAGCAGTTACTCGAGATCAACGGACGAGCAGTACTTC	CASSYSRSTDEQYF
TRBJ2-3	TRBV5-1	TRBD1	TGCGCCAGCAGCTTGCGCGGACAGGGGGAGGCAGATACGCAGTATTTT	CASSLRGQGEADTQYF
TRBJ2-1	TRBV4-2	TRBD2	TGTGCCAGCAGCCAAGGTGGTAGCGGGGACTCCTACAATGAGCAGTTCTTC	CASSQGGSGDSYNEQFF
TRBJ2-7	TRBV5-1	-	TGCGCCAGCAGCCCCGACAGTCCCTACGAGCAGTACTTC	CASSPDSPYEQYF
TRBJ1-1	TRBV7-2	TRBD1	TGTGCCAGCAGCTTAGGGACAGGACTGAACACTGAAGCTTTCTTT	CASSLGTGLNTEAFF
TRBJ2-7	TRBV5-1	-	TGCGCCAGCAGCTTGGCCTCCTACTCCAGGGGTATCTACGAGCAGTACTTC	CASSLASYSRGIYEQYF
TRBJ1-1	TRBV6-1	TRBD1	TGTGCCAGCAGTGAAATGACAGGGCCTGAAGCTTTCTTT	CASSEMTGPEAFF
TRBJ2-1	TRBV18	TRBD2	TGTGCCAGCTCACCTAGCGGGAGCTCCTACAATGAGCAGTTCTTC	CASSPSGSSYNEQFF
TRBJ1-1	TRBV7-9	-	TGTGCCAGCAGCACTTCCCGGACCGGGATGAACACTGAAGCTTTCTTT	CASSTSRTGMNTEAFF
TRBJ2-7	TRBV6-5	-	TGTGCCAGCAGTTACTGGGCCGAGCCTCCCTACGAGCAGTACTTC	CASSYWAEPPYEQYF
TRBJ2-7	TRBV6-7	-	TGTGCCAGCAGTTACTTTCAGGACAGATACGAGCAGTACTTC	CASSYFQDRYEQYF
TRBJ1-3	TRBV4-2	-	TGTGCCAGCAGCCAAGGGGCGGGCCCTGGAAACACCATATATTTT	CASSQGAGPGNTIYF
TRBJ1-6	TRBV4-3	TRBD1	TGCGCCAGCAGCCAAGTATCACAGGGGGCACTCCATAATTCACCCCTCCACTTT	CASSQVSQGALHNSPLHF
TRBJ1-5	TRBV10-2	TRBD1	TGCGCCAGCAGTGAATTTGGACAGGGAAATCAGCCCCAGCATTTT	CASSEFGQGNQPQHF
TRBJ1-1	TRBV7-9	-	TGTGCCAGCAGACACCGGGTTGACACTGAAGCTTTCTTT	CASRHRVDTEAFF
TRBJ2-1	TRBV5-4	TRBD2	TGTGCCAGCGGGGGGACTAGCGGGAGGGAGGGTGAGCAGTTCTTC	CASGGTSGREGEQFF
TRBJ2-3	TRBV18	-	TGTGCCAGCTCACCTACTAGCACAGATACGCAGTATTTT	CASSPTSTDTQYF
TRBJ1-1	TRBV9	-	TGTGCCAGCAGCTACAACACAGGGACTGAAGCTTTCTTT	CASSYNTGTEAFF
TRBJ1-5	TRBV18	TRBD1	TGTGCCAGCTCACCACCGCCAGGGGGAAATCAGCCCCAGCATTTT	CASSPPPGGNQPQHF
TRBJ2-2	TRBV9	TRBD2	TGTGCCAGCAGCGTAGTACTAGCGGGGGGGCCAGACACCGGGGAGCTGTTTTTT	CASSVVLAGGPDTGELFF
TRBJ2-3	TRBV5-1	TRBD2	TGCGCCAGCAGCTTTAGCGGGAGGGACACAGATACGCAGTATTTT	CASSFSGRDTDTQYF
TRBJ1-1	TRBV19	-	TGTGCCAGTAGTACCATTAACAGGAGCCCTGAAGCTTTCTTT	CASSTINRSPEAFF
TRBJ1-4	TRBV5-1	-	TGCGCCAGCAGCTTGGCCGGGGAAAAACTGTTTTTT	CASSLAGEKLFF
TRBJ2-1	TRBV9	TRBD2	TGTGCCAGCAGCGTCCGGACTAGCGGGACTCGAAATGAGCAGTTCTTC	CASSVRTSGTRNEQFF
TRBJ2-3	TRBV5-1	-	TGCGCCAGCAGTCAGCTTCCCGAGGGGGTTAGCACAGATACGCAGTATTTT	CASSQLPEGVSTDTQYF
TRBJ2-2	TRBV4-2	-	TGTGCCAGCAGCCAATCGGTAGCGGTTACCGGGGAGCTGTTTTTT	CASSQSVAVTGELFF
TRBJ2-1	TRBV5-8	-	TGTGCCAGCAGTCATAGCGGACATGAGCAGTTCTTC	CASSHSGHEQFF
TRBJ2-7	TRBV6-5	TRBD2	TGTGCCAGCAGCCTTCGTCTAGCGGGAGTAGGTGAGCAGTACTTC	CASSLRLAGVGEQYF
TRBJ1-4	TRBV6-6	-	TGTGCCAGCAAGAAATATGGAGGGACCTCTAATGAAAAACTGTTTTTT	CASKKYGGTSNEKLFF
TRBJ2-2	TRBV28	-	TGTGCCAGCAGTCCCCCCGGGGACGGGGAGCTGTTTTTT	CASSPPGDGELFF
TRBJ1-1	TRBV5-6	-	TGTGCCAGCAGCTCCCTTCCGACAGGACCGAACACTGAAGCTTTCTTT	CASSSLPTGPNTEAFF
TRBJ2-1	TRBV6-5	-	TGTGCCAGCGGCCGGGGGGCGTATGAGCAGTTCTTC	CASGRGAYEQFF